These 12 T cell receptor beta chains originate from one sample sequenced in a study of long-term antiretroviral therapy in people with HIV. Version v3.0 of the immunoSEQ assay was performed at survey level. The data were produced by immunoSEQ multiplex PCR, yet TCRdb's version contains in-frame clones alone and is incomplete. The sample contains tens of thousands of clones, 90% to 95% of which appear only once. The sample consisted of unsorted PBMCs, taken more than 6 years after starting antiretroviral therapy. Receptors originate from a young man with HIV.

V and J are TRBV4-1 and TRBJ2-5; 8 nucleotides line up with TRBD2. CDR1 MGHRA and CDR2 YSYEKL come from the germline V gene. J was trimmed by 1 base and V by 3 bases; bases with no gene match: 16. This CDR3 region has 19 residues. CDR3 residues: CASSQKPPVAGLGQETQYF. The CDR3, as DNA: TGCGCCAGCAGCCAGAAACCCCCGGTAGCGGGACTAGGCCAAGAGACCCAGTACTTC.

The chain joins TRBV9 to TRBJ2-1; 12 bases agree with TRBD2. Per germline, CDR1 SGDLS and CDR2 YYNGEE. The CDR3 totals 14 residues. V was pared by 6 bases and J by 7 bases, with 5 bases of the junction left unmatched. The CDR3 nucleotides are TGTGCCAGCACGCCTAGCGGGGGGGCAAATGAGCAGTTCTTC. This sequence encodes CASTPSGGANEQFF.

This chain joins TRBV2 and TRBJ1-5; 11 bases agree with TRBD1. The ends lost 0 bases at V and 11 bases at J; junction bases unmatched: 9. CDR1 SNHLY and CDR2 FYNNEI come from the germline V gene. CDR3 size: 16 residues. The CDR3 sequence is CASSEAGTGGFKTQHF. The CDR3 DNA follows: TGTGCCAGCAGTGAAGCCGGGACAGGGGGTTTTAAGACCCAGCATTTT.

The rearrangement uses TRBV19 and TRBJ2-7, with D unresolved. The CDR3 contains 14 residues. CDR1 is LNHDA and CDR2 is SQIVND in the germline V gene (reference sequence). Between the trimmed V and J ends, which lost 4 bases and 2 bases, there was a span of 12 bases. CDR3 DNA: TGTGCCAGTAGTAAGTCCGCACCACCCTACGAGCAGTACTTC. As protein: CASSKSAPPYEQYF.

The chain joins TRBV14 to TRBJ1-2, with 9 bases lining up with TRBD1. The CDR3 runs 16 residues. Germline CDR1 SGHDN, CDR2 FVKESK. Unmatched junction bases numbered 8, after V lost 2 bases and J lost 4 bases. CDR3 residues: CASSQSGTGFSYGYTF. Here the CDR3 DNA reads TGTGCCAGCAGCCAAAGTGGGACAGGGTTTAGCTATGGCTACACCTTC.

The chain joins TRBV5-1 to TRBJ2-7, with 8 bases fitting TRBD2. The CDR3 is 11 residues long. J lost 5 bases, V lost 6 bases, and 1 base had no gene match. Germline V gene sequence: CDR1 SGHRS, CDR2 YFSETQ. The CDR3 here is CASTGGDEQYF. CDR3 nucleotide sequence: TGCGCCAGCACCGGGGGGGACGAGCAGTACTTC.

This clone was seen a few times. V gene TRBV6-1 combines with J gene TRBJ2-1; 11 bases map to TRBD1. Germline CDR1 is MNHNS and CDR2 is SASEGT. The V and J ends lost 5 bases and 7 bases, in that order; junction bases with no gene match: 7. The CDR3 length is 15 residues. For the CDR3, the DNA is TGTGCCAGCAGTCAAGGGGACAGGGGGAAGAATGAGCAGTTCTTC. Translated: CASSQGDRGKNEQFF.

CDR3 sequence (DNA): TGTGCCAGCAGCTTAGGAATCTCCTACGAGCAGTACTTC. Translated, it gives CASSLGISYEQYF. The chain uses TRBV11-2 and TRBJ2-7; D is undetermined. Germline CDR1 reads SGHAT; CDR2 reads FQNNGV. The CDR3 is 13 residues long. The V gene lost 1 base and the J gene lost 0 bases, with 4 bases spanning the gap.

The V and J genes are TRBV5-4 and TRBJ2-2, with 7 nucleotides matching TRBD2. This CDR3 comprises 16 residues. The ends lost 4 bases at V and 6 bases at J; junction bases unmatched: 12. Germline lookup yields CDR1 SGHNT and CDR2 YYREEE (reference sequence). The chain's CDR3 is CASSHHLGEGPGELFF. The CDR3 nucleotides are TGTGCCAGCAGCCACCATTTGGGGGAGGGCCCCGGGGAGCTGTTTTTT. Drawing the rest from reference TRBV5-4 and TRBJ2-2, the complete variable domain is ETGVTQSPTHLIKTRGQQVTLRCSSQSGHNTVSWYQQALGQGPQFIFQYYREEENGRGNFPPRFSGLQFPNYSSELNVNALELDDSALYLCASSHHLGEGPGELFFGEGSRLTVL.

The rearrangement joins TRBV5-4 to TRBJ2-1; 13 nucleotides line up with TRBD2. The CDR3 runs 15 residues. The trim removed 4 bases at V and 3 bases at J, leaving 1 base unmatched. Germline V CDR1 and CDR2: SGHNT, YYREEE (reference sequence). CDR3 nucleotide sequence: TGTGCCAGCAGCCGACTAGCGGGGGGCTACAATGAGCAGTTCTTC. Translating gives CASSRLAGGYNEQFF.

About this clone itself: A junction end diverges from the germline sequence, so it may reflect a read error. The CDR3 region has the DNA TGTGCCAGCAGTTTGGACCTGAACAATGAGCAGTTCTTC. Protein sequence: CASSLDLNNEQFF. The rearrangement uses TRBV5-6 and TRBJ2-1, with D unresolved. The CDR3 spans 13 residues. CDR1 is SGHDT and CDR2 is YYEEEE in the germline V gene.

The rearrangement joins TRBV27 to TRBJ2-5; TRBD2 aligns across 8 bases. The CDR3 is 14 amino acids. J gave up 5 bases and V 1 base, and 3 bases lay outside the gene matches. Germline V lookup: CDR1 MNHEY, CDR2 SMNVEV (reference sequence). The CDR3 protein is CASSLYASGETQYF. DNA for the CDR3: TGTGCCAGCAGTTTATACGCTAGCGGGGAGACCCAGTACTTC.